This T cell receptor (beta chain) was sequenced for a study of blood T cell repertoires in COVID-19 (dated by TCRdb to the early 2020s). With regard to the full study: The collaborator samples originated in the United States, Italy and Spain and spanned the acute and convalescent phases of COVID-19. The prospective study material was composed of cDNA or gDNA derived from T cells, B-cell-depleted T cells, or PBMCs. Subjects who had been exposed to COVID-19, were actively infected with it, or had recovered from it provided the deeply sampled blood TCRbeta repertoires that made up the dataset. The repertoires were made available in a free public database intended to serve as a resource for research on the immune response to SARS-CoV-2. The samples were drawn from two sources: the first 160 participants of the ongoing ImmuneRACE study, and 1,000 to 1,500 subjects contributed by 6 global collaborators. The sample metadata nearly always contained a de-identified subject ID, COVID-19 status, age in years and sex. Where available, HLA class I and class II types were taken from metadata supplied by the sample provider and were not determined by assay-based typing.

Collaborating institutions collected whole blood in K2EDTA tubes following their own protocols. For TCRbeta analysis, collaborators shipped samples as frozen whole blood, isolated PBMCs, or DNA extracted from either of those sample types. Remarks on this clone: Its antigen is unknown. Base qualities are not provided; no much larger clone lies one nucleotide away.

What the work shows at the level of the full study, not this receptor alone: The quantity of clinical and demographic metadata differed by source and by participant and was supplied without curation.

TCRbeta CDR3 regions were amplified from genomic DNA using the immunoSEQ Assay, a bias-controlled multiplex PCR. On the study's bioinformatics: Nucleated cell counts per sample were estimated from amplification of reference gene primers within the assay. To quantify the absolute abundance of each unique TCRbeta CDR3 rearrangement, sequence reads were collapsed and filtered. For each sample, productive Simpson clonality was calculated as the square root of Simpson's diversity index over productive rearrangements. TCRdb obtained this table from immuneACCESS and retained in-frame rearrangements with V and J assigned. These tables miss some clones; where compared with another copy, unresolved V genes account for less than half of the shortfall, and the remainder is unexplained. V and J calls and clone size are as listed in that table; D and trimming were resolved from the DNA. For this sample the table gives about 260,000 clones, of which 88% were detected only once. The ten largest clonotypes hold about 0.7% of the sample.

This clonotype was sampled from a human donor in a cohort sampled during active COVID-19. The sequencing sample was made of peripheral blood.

For the CDR3, the sequence is CASSSSTGDQPQHF. The DNA sequence is as follows: TGTGCCAGCAGCTCCTCGACAGGGGATCAGCCCCAGCATTTT. The sequence is built from TRBV7-9 and TRBJ1-5; 8 middle bases align to TRBD1. Spanning cysteine to phenylalanine, the CDR3 consists of 14 amino acids. The kept DNA is CDR3 alone, 42 bases in frame from the first base. V has 4 bases trimmed and J has 5 bases trimmed; junction bases matching no gene number 4. Reading the germline V gene (reference sequence) gives CDR1 SEHNR and CDR2 FQNEAQ.